The clone carrying this TCR beta chain was detected only a few times. The data belong to a study of blood T cells in healthy people across ages. For the second PCR, which ran for roughly 7 to 11 cycles, a sample-barcoded 5' primer and a J-beta primer mix were used. MiXCR was run by TCRdb on the 5' RACE reads, yielding one entry per CDR3 protein. The table records approximately 670,000 distinct CDR3 sequences, about 43% of them present only once. Per germline, CDR1 SGHTA and CDR2 FQGNSA. This CDR3 has 20 amino acids. V was shortened by 2 bases and J by 4 bases, with 24 bases between the two germline ends.

The sequence was obtained from an older man in good health. Sequencing was carried out using blood. V and J are TRBV7-2 and TRBJ2-6; possibly TRBD2 for D (6 bases). CDR3 protein: CASSLRKGGGGYLGANVLTF. CDR3 DNA sequence: TGTGCCAGCAGCTTAAGGAAAGGAGGAGGAGGGTATTTGGGGGCCAACGTCCTGACTTTC.